The clone carrying this TCR beta chain was counted between two and nine times. This sample was included in a study of blood T cells in healthy people across ages. Then a second PCR, running about 7 to 11 cycles, was carried out with a sample-barcoded 5' primer and a J-beta primer mix. A 12-random-nucleotide template-switch adaptor tagged each cDNA molecule. TCRdb recomputed calls from the 5' RACE reads with MiXCR, one row per CDR3 protein. Of hundreds of thousands of distinct CDR3 sequences in the sample, roughly 58% were seen once. Per the germline V gene, CDR1 is DFQATT and CDR2 is SNEGSKA (reference sequence). Deletions cut 6 bases from V and 7 bases from J, with 18 bases between. The CDR3 runs to 13 residues.

The sequencing sample was made of blood. The receptor's source is a man in his fifties or sixties in good health. The J gene is TRBJ1-2, the V gene TRBV20-1; a possible D gene is TRBD1 (5 bases). CDR3 loop: CSADGAAALGYTF. The CDR3 nucleotides read TGCAGTGCCGATGGGGCCGCTGCCCTTGGCTACACCTTC.